This TCR beta chain came from a study of T cells in Graves' hyperthyroidism and ophthalmopathy. Overall study findings and caveats: Stable hyperthyroidism was told apart from ophthalmopathy by a model built on 13 V-J features. The majority of expanded thyroid clonotypes above 0.001 also appeared in blood.

Patients with ophthalmopathy all had a Clinical Activity Score of at least 3, a NOSPECS grade of at least 4 and duration under 3 months. The authors took PBMCs from 10 ml fresh peripheral blood. RNA transcripts served as the template for amplifying TCR beta CDR3 regions. The HTBI primer set drove a first-round RT-PCR of the TCR CDR3. MiXCR, run by TCRdb on the multiplex PCR reads, gives a single entry per CDR3 protein. Of around 360,000 distinct CDR3 sequences listed, around 15% are singletons. This clonotype was detected ten times or more. Its antigen is undetermined. Germline V gene lookup returns CDR1 GTSNPN and CDR2 SVGIG (reference sequence). The CDR3 has 13 amino acids. V lost 7 bases to trimming and J lost 0 bases, with 9 bases between them.

This chain connects TRBV30 to TRBJ1-4, with D perhaps TRBD1 (6 bases). This TCR came from a woman aged 60-70 years with Graves' ophthalmopathy. Sequencing was done on a sample of blood. The CDR3 sequence: CASGTTTNEKLFF. CDR3 DNA: TGTGCCTCCGGGACAACAACTAATGAAAAACTGTTTTTT.